This T cell receptor beta chain was documented in a study of blood T cell repertoires in COVID-19 (dated by TCRdb to 2018 to 2021). With respect to the entire study: Samples covering the acute and convalescent phases of COVID-19 were provided by collaborators in the United States, Italy and Spain. The material from the prospective study consisted of cDNA or gDNA derived from T cells, B-cell-depleted T cells, or PBMCs. The dataset comprised deeply sampled blood TCRbeta repertoires from subjects exposed to, actively infected with, or recovered from COVID-19. The repertoires were made available in a free public database intended to serve as a resource for research on the immune response to SARS-CoV-2. Samples came from the ongoing ImmuneRACE study (first 160 participants) plus 1,254 subjects from 6 global collaborators. A de-identified subject ID, COVID-19 status, age in years and sex were almost always included in the sample metadata. HLA class I and class II types, where available, came from metadata supplied by the sample provider rather than from assay-based typing.

The CDR3 runs 15 amino acids, cysteine and phenylalanine included. This entry keeps only the CDR3 DNA: 45 bases, framed from base 1. The germline V gene encodes CDR1 SGHRS and CDR2 YFSETQ. V ends up 4 bases short and J 10 bases short, with an unmatched junction base count of 8. With regard to this clone: The specificity of this receptor is unknown. Qualities for individual bases were not recorded, and no much larger clone is one base off.

TCRbeta CDR3 regions were amplified from genomic DNA by means of the immunoSEQ Assay, a bias-controlled multiplex PCR. Under the source paper's analysis protocol: The number of nucleated cells in each sample was estimated from the amplification of reference gene primers within the assay. Sequence reads were collapsed and filtered to measure the absolute abundance of every unique TCRbeta CDR3 rearrangement. For each sample, productive Simpson clonality was calculated as the square root of Simpson's diversity index across productive rearrangements. The table comes from immuneACCESS by way of TCRdb, which keeps in-frame sequences with V and J called. Part of the clones is missing from these tables; in studies checked, under half for an unresolved V gene and the rest for unknown reasons. For V, J and clone size, that table is used; D and trimming come from the DNA. The sample yields roughly 280,000 clones; roughly 91% were counted once. The ten biggest clones cover 1.5% to 2% of the sample.

Participants in the prospective study were aged roughly 18 to 100 years, lived in 24 United States geographic areas, and enrolled through a virtual design. In the prospective study, participants were assigned to cohorts based on the clinical history participants reported in a screening survey and a study questionnaire. Recovered participants in ImmuneRACE Cohort 3 were defined by two consecutive negative NP/OP PCR tests, clearance by a healthcare professional, or resolution of symptoms. In the prospective study, whole blood, serum and a nasopharyngeal or oropharyngeal swab were collected from each participant by mobile phlebotomists. Additional blood draws and questionnaires over an approximately two-month period could optionally be provided by prospective study participants. Before DNA extraction, prospective study blood samples were shipped either frozen or at room temperature. Beyond this particular receptor, the publication reports: How much clinical and demographic metadata was included differed by source and by participant, and the metadata was provided uncurated.

The sequence joins TRBV5-1 to TRBJ1-6; TRBD1 lines up with 10 middle nucleotides. The receptor was derived from an older woman who had recovered from COVID-19. The sequencing sample was made of PBMCs or T cells enriched from blood (not recorded which). CDR3 loop: CASSPFRDRGSPLHF. The nucleotide sequence is given as TGCGCCAGCAGCCCATTCCGGGACAGGGGATCACCCCTCCACTTT. Extended through the reference TRBV5-1 and TRBJ1-6 proteins, this CDR3 yields the full variable domain: KAGVTQTPRYLIKTRGQQVTLSCSPISGHRSVSWYQQTPGQGLQFLFEYFSETQRNKGNFPGRFSGRQFSNSRSEMNVSTLELGDSALYLCASSPFRDRGSPLHFGNGTRLTVT.